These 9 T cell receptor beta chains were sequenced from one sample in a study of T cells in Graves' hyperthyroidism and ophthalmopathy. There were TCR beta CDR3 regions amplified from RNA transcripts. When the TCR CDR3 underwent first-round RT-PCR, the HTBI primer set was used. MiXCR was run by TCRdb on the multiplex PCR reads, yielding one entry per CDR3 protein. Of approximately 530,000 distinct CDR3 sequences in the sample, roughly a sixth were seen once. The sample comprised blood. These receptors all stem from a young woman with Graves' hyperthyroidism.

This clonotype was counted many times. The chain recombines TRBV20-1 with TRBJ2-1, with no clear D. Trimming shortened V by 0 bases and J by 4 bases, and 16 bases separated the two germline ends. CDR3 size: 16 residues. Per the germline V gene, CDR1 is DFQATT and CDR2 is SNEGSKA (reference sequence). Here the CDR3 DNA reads TGCAGTGCTAGAGACCCACGGCTCCCAAGTTACAATGAGCAGTTCTTC. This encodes CSARDPRLPSYNEQFF.

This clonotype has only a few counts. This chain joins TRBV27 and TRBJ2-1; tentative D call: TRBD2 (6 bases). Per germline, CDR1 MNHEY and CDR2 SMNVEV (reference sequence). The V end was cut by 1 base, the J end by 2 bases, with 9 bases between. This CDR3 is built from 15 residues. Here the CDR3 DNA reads TGTGCCAGCAGTTTATGGGGCGGGACCTACAATGAGCAGTTCTTC. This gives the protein CASSLWGGTYNEQFF.

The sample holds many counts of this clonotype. This chain's CDR3 is CAWSHGNIEQFF. As DNA, the CDR3 is TGTGCCTGGTCCCACGGCAATATCGAGCAGTTCTTC. The V call is TRBV30, the J call TRBJ2-1; D is undetermined. The CDR3 sequence is 12 residues long. V was shortened by 5 bases and J by 10 bases, with 15 bases between the two germline ends. CDR1 is GTSNPN and CDR2 is SVGIG in the germline V gene (reference sequence).

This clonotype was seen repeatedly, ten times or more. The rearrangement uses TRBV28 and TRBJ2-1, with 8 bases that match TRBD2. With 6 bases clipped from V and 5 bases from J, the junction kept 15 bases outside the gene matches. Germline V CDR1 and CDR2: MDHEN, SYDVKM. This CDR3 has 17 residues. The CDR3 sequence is CASSPSHAGGGDNEQFF. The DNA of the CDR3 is TGTGCCAGCAGCCCATCACACGCGGGAGGAGGGGACAATGAGCAGTTCTTC. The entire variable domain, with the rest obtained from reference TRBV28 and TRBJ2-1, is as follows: DVKVTQSSRYLVKRTGEKVFLECVQDMDHENMFWYRQDPGLGLRLIYFSYDVKMKEKGDIPEGYSVSREKKERFSLILESASTNQTSMYLCASSPSHAGGGDNEQFFGPGTRLTVL.

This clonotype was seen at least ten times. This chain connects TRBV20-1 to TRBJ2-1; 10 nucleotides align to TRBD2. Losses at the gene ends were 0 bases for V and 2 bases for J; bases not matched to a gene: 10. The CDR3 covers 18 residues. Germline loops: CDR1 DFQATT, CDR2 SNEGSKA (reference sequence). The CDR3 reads CSARDSGPLAGPYNEQFF. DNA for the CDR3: TGCAGTGCTAGAGATAGTGGTCCACTAGCGGGACCCTACAATGAGCAGTTCTTC.

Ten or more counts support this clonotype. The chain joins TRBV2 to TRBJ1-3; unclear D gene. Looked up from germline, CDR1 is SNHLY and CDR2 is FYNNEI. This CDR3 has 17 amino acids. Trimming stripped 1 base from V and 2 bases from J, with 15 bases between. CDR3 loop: CASSEGSRRVAGNTIYF. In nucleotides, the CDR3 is TGTGCCAGCAGTGAAGGATCCCGGAGGGTAGCTGGAAACACCATATATTTT. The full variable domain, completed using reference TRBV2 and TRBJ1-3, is EPEVTQTPSHQVTQMGQEVILRCVPISNHLYFYWYRQILGQKVEFLVSFYNNEISEKSEIFDDQFSVERPDGSNFTLKIRSTKLEDSAMYFCASSEGSRRVAGNTIYFGEGSWLTVV.

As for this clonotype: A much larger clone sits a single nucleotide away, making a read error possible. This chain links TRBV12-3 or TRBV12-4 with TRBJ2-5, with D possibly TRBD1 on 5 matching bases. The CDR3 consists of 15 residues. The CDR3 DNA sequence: TGTGCCGGCAGTTTTCCCTTGGGGCTCCAAGAGACCCAGTACTTC. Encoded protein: CAGSFPLGLQETQYF.

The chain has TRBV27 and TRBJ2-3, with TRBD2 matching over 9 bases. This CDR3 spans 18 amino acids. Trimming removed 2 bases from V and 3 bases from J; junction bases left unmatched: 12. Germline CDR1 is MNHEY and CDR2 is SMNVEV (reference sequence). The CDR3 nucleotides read TGTGCCAGCAGTTTACTGGGCGGGGGGGCCAGGAGGACAGATACGCAGTATTTT. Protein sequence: CASSLLGGGARRTDTQYF.

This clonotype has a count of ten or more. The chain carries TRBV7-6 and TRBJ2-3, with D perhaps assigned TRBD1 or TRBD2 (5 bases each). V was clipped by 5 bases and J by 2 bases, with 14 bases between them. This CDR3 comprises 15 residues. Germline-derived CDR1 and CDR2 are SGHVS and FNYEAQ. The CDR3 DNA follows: TGTGCCAGCAGCCTAACCGGGACCTACACAGATACGCAGTATTTT. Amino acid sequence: CASSLTGTYTDTQYF.